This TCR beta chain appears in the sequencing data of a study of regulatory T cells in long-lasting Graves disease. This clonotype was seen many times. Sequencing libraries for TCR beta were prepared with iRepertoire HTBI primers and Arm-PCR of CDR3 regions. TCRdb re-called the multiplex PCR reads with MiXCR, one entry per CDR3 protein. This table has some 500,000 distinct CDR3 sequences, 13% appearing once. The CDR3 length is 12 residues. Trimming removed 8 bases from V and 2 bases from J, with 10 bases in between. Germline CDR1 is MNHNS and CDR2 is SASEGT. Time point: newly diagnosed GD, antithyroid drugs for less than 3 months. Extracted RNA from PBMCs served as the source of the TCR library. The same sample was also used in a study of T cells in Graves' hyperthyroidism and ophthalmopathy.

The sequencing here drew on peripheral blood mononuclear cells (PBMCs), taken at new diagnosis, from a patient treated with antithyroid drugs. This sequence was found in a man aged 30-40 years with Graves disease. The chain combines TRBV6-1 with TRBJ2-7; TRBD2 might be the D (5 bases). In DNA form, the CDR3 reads TGTGCCAGCTCGGGGAGTCCCTACGAGCAGTACTTC. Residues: CASSGSPYEQYF.